This T cell receptor (beta chain) was captured by sequencing in a study of OX40 agonist ivuxolimab in advanced cancers. Germline V gene sequence: CDR1 SGHVS, CDR2 FQNEAQ. The V and J ends lost 4 bases and 8 bases, in that order; junction bases with no gene match: 11. The CDR3 runs 15 residues. The data were produced by immunoSEQ multiplex PCR, yet TCRdb's version contains in-frame clones alone and is incomplete. The sample carries some 71,000 clones, 84% recorded once. This material consisted of CD4+ or CD8+ T cells sorted from blood, taken in a trial of the OX40 agonist ivuxolimab. This receptor was identified in an adult with an advanced solid tumor such as melanoma, head and neck, liver or kidney cancer. J is TRBJ2-1 and V is TRBV7-8, with 7 bases matching TRBD1. The CDR3 sequence is CASSSGQTISDEQFF. As DNA, the CDR3 is TGTGCCAGCAGCTCGGGACAGACCATAAGCGATGAGCAGTTCTTC.